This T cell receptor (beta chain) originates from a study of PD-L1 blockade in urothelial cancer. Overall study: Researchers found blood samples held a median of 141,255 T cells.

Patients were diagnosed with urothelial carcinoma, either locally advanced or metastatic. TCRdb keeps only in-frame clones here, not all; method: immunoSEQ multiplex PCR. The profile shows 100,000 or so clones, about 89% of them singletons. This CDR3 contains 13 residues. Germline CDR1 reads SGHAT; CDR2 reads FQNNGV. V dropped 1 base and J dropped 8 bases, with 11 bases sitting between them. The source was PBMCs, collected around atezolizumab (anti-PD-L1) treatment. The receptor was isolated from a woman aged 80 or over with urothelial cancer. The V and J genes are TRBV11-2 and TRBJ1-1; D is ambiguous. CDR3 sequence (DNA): TGTGCCAGCAGCTTAGGATTAGCGGGGGAAGCTTTCTTT. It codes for CASSLGLAGEAFF.